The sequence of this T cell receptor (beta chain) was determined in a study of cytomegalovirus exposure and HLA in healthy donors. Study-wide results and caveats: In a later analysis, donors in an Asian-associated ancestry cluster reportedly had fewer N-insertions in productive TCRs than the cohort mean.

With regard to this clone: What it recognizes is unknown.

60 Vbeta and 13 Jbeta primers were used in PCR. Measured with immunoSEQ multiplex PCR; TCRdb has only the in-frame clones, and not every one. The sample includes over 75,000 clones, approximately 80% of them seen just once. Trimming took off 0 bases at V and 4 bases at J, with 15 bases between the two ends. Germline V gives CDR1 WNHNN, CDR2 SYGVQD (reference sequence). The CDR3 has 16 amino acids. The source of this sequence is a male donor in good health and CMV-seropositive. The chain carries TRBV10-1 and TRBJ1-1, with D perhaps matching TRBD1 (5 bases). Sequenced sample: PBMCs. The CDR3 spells CASSESKGRPGTEAFF. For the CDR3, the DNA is TGCGCCAGCAGTGAGTCGAAGGGGAGGCCGGGCACTGAAGCTTTCTTT.